This T cell receptor beta chain was captured in a study of T cell changes during pregnancy in multiple sclerosis. TCRdb's table, derived via immunoSEQ multiplex PCR, lists solely in-frame clones and lacks some. The sample shows tens of thousands of clones, about 89% of them seen only once. Germline V gene data show CDR1 as SGHRS and CDR2 as YFSETQ. This CDR3 is built from 14 residues. V shed 0 bases and J shed 0 bases, with 7 bases lying between them. This clonotype originated in a female donor in good health, enrolled as a control in a pregnancy study. The V gene is TRBV5-1, the J gene TRBJ2-7, with D maybe TRBD2 (6 bases). The material was CD4+ T cells from peripheral blood mononuclear cells, obtained in the third trimester of pregnancy. CDR3: CASSLDGSSYEQYF. As DNA, the CDR3 is TGCGCCAGCAGCTTGGACGGGAGCTCCTACGAGCAGTACTTC.